Listed below are T cell receptor beta chains from one sample, sequenced in a study of cytomegalovirus exposure and HLA in healthy donors. Generated by immunoSEQ multiplex PCR, the TCRdb table keeps only in-frame clones and is missing some. The repertoire includes roughly 150,000 clones, 70% of them detected once, and about 2.2% sits in the top ten. Sequences were obtained from PBMCs. The receptors come from a woman aged 60-70 years in good health and CMV-seropositive. Both conserved end residues are part of each CDR3. The D gene is left open where the match is weak. Only some rows state a clone size, as once, few, many or a class for expanded clones.

size | J | D | V | DNA | CDR3
few | TRBJ1-1 | - | TRBV30 | TGTGCCTGGAGTGTACAAGAGGTTTCTGAAGCTTTCTTT | CAWSVQEVSEAFF
- | TRBJ1-2 | - | TRBV2 | TGTGCCAGCAGTGAATGGAGTCAGTCTAACTATGGCTACACCTTC | CASSEWSQSNYGYTF
- | TRBJ1-2 | - | TRBV5-1 | TGCGCCAGCAGCTTGTGGGGTACACAGGGAACTGGCTATGGCTACACCTTC | CASSLWGTQGTGYGYTF
few | TRBJ1-1 | - | TRBV27 | TGTGCCAGCAGTTTGGGGAGAGGGAACACTGAAGCTTTCTTT | CASSLGRGNTEAFF
- | TRBJ1-5 | TRBD1 | TRBV2 | TGTGCCAGCAGGGACAGGGGCTATCAGCCCCAGCATTTT | CASRDRGYQPQHF
- | TRBJ1-1 | TRBD1 | TRBV7-2 | TGTGCCAGCTTCAGAGGGGGCTTGAACACTGAAGCTTTCTTT | CASFRGGLNTEAFF
- | TRBJ1-2 | - | TRBV28 | TGTGCCAGCAGTTCCCAAGGACTGGGCGTGAACTATGGCTACACCTTC | CASSSQGLGVNYGYTF
- | TRBJ2-5 | - | TRBV6-5 | TGTGCCAGCAGTTACAGGGGTGAGGAGACCCAGTACTTC | CASSYRGEETQYF
- | TRBJ1-1 | - | TRBV27 | TGTGCCAGCAGTTTGGGGGGGCTCAGGAACACTGAAGCTTTCTTT | CASSLGGLRNTEAFF
- | TRBJ2-1 | TRBD2 | TRBV6-5 | TGTGCCAGCAGTCTAGCGGGAGGGGCCTACAATGAGCAGTTCTTC | CASSLAGGAYNEQFF
few | TRBJ1-2 | - | TRBV2 | TGTGCCAGCAGACAGGGCTATGGCTACACCTTC | CASRQGYGYTF
- | TRBJ1-1 | - | TRBV5-1 | TGCGCCAGCTCGGAGGGGAACACTGAAGCTTTCTTT | CASSEGNTEAFF
few | TRBJ1-1 | TRBD1 | TRBV18 | TGTGCCAGCTCACCCTGGACAGGGGACACTGAAGCTTTCTTT | CASSPWTGDTEAFF
- | TRBJ1-2 | - | TRBV4-1 | TGCGCCAGCAGCCAAGAGGACATCCGGGGCTACACCTTC | CASSQEDIRGYTF
- | TRBJ2-2 | - | TRBV2 | TGTGCCAGCAGTGAGATCCGGGGCACCGGGGAGCTGTTTTTT | CASSEIRGTGELFF
- | TRBJ1-2 | TRBD1 | TRBV6-1 | TGTGCTACGACAGGGGGCGATGGCTACACCTTC | CATTGGDGYTF
- | TRBJ1-2 | TRBD1 | TRBV28 | TGTGCCAGCAGCCAGGGGGCGTGGGGCTACACCTTC | CASSQGAWGYTF
- | TRBJ2-5 | TRBD2 | TRBV10-3 | TGTGCCATCAGTGAGCAGGCCGGACTAGCGACCCAGTACTTC | CAISEQAGLATQYF
- | TRBJ1-5 | - | TRBV28 | TGTGCCAGCAGCCCCCCGGGTGTTAGCAATCAGCCCCAGCATTTT | CASSPPGVSNQPQHF
- | TRBJ1-2 | - | TRBV6-1 | TGTGCCAGCAGTGAGGGGAGGGGCCATGGCTACACCTTC | CASSEGRGHGYTF
few | TRBJ1-1 | TRBD1 | TRBV9 | TGTGCCAGCAGCGTAGAAAGCGCGACAGGGGGGTTGAACACTGAAGCTTTCTTT | CASSVESATGGLNTEAFF
- | TRBJ2-3 | - | TRBV5-1 | TGCGCCAGCAGCTTGGCCGGTAGCACAGATACGCAGTATTTT | CASSLAGSTDTQYF